This T cell receptor beta chain was obtained from a study of beta chain features in type 1 diabetes. The authors reverse transcribed all of the isolated RNA, so sequencing captured expressed TCRB transcripts. This table comes from immunoSEQ multiplex PCR, and its TCRdb copy is limited to in-frame clones, with some not included. The sample lists under 850,000 clones, roughly 13% seen once, with less than 0.025% in the top ten. Trimming stripped 5 bases from V and 1 base from J, with 11 bases between. This CDR3 contains 14 residues. Per the germline V gene, CDR1 is MGHDK and CDR2 is SYGVNS. This clone was counted only a few times. What it binds is not known. Study outcomes and limitations: Moderate yet significant TCRB CDR3 shortening was seen in Type 1 diabetes patients in all four CD4+ subsets.

The sequence was obtained from a man aged 18 to 29 with type 1 diabetes. The rearrangement links TRBV25-1 to TRBJ2-5; D may correspond to TRBD1 or TRBD2 (5 bases each). Sequenced input: naive CD4+ T cells from blood. CDR3 amino acids: CASSLSGTQETQYF. The CDR3, as DNA: TGTGCCAGCAGTCTATCCGGGACCCAAGAGACCCAGTACTTC.